This T cell receptor (beta chain) was recorded in a study of identical twins. Study-wide findings and caveats: Some out-of-frame alpha sequences were shared by twins, and these showed excess low generation probability. Fewer insertions characterized abundant cord blood beta clonotypes, whereas memory repertoires showed none.

This clonotype was counted a few times. Its cognate antigen is unknown. TCRdb independently ran MiXCR on the 5' RACE reads; one entry per CDR3 protein. This table holds approximately 600,000 distinct CDR3 sequences, 7.5% to 10% found once. The germline CDR1 and CDR2 sequences are SQVTM and ANQGSEA. The CDR3 sequence is 15 residues long. J lost 7 bases, V lost 6 bases, and 15 bases had no gene match. These data also featured in a second study, about yellow fever vaccine responses in identical twins.

This chain connects TRBV29-1 to TRBJ2-7, with 10 bases lining up with TRBD1. The sequence was obtained from a woman aged 18-29 years in good health. Sequenced input: PBMCs. The CDR3 nucleotides read TGCAGCGTCCAAATCCGGGACAGGGGCTTTGGGGAGCAGTACTTC. Protein product: CSVQIRDRGFGEQYF.